This TCR beta chain was captured in a study of shared clonotypes between healthy human individuals. The repertoire was sequenced with immunoSEQ multiplex PCR; TCRdb's copy has only in-frame clones and lacks some. The sample carries roughly 2 million clones, 90% to 96% recorded once. Trimming pared 6 bases from V and 5 bases from J, leaving 13 bases between. Per germline, CDR1 MNHEY and CDR2 SVGAGI. There are 13 residues in the CDR3. Turning to this clone: The sample carries other DNA sequences with the same CDR3.

The chain carries TRBV6-5 and TRBJ1-1, with D uncertain. The clonotype originates from a man aged 18 to 30 in good health. The sequencing sample was made of naive CD4+ T cells sorted from blood. Subset given: CD45RA+ positively selected. CDR3 loop: CASRPLGGTEAFF. In DNA form, the CDR3 reads TGTGCCAGCAGGCCTTTGGGTGGGACTGAAGCTTTCTTT.